This passage covers 24 T cell receptor beta chains from one sample sequenced in a study of regulatory T cells in long-lasting Graves disease. Arm-PCR of CDR3 regions with iRepertoire HTBI primers generated TCR beta libraries. TCRdb redid the calling of the multiplex PCR reads with MiXCR, one entry per CDR3 protein. Here the sample spans around 400,000 distinct CDR3 sequences, 15% to 17% being singletons. Time point defined: newly diagnosed GD, antithyroid drugs for less than 3 months. RNA isolated from PBMCs was used to make the TCR library. The source was peripheral blood mononuclear cells (PBMCs), collected at new diagnosis, from a patient treated with antithyroid drugs. The receptors stem from a female donor with Graves disease.

Concerning this clonotype: A far larger clone is off by one base, so a read error is likely. The CDR3 does not close with the conserved phenylalanine or tryptophan, likely indicating a read error. This chain connects TRBV6-2 or TRBV6-3 to TRBJ2-7; 7 nucleotides line up with TRBD2. The CDR3 contains 15 residues. The germline CDR1 and CDR2 sequences are MNHEY and SVGEGT. The V gene end was trimmed by 5 bases and the J gene end by 1 base; junction bases not matched to a gene: 8. CDR3 residues: CASSPTSRSSYEQYS. The DNA of the CDR3 is TGTGCCAGCAGTCCGACTAGCCGAAGTTCCTACGAGCAGTACTCC.

On this clonotype itself: A junction boundary mismatches the germline segment, possibly from a read error. The chain couples TRBV5-1 to TRBJ2-3, with TRBD2 as a possible D gene (5 bases). Germline CDR1 and CDR2: SGHRS and YFSETQ. The CDR3 runs 13 residues. In DNA form, the CDR3 reads TGTGCCAGCGGCTTAGAAGGGACAGATACGCAGTATTTT. Translated, it gives CASGLEGTDTQYF.

This clonotype has only a few counts. The V and J genes are TRBV4-2 and TRBJ2-7; no clear D. CDR3 length: 13 amino acids. Germline values: CDR1 LGHNA, CDR2 YNFKEQ. The V gene lost 0 bases and the J gene lost 7 bases, with 10 bases spanning the gap. CDR3 sequence (DNA): TGTGCCAGCAGCCAAGAGGCCAGGCGTGAGCAGTACTTC. Translated, it gives CASSQEARREQYF.

V and J are TRBV7-2 and TRBJ2-3; TRBD2 matches at 13 bases. CDR3 size: 17 residues. CDR1 SGHTA and CDR2 FQGNSA come from the germline V gene. The J segment lost 4 bases and the V segment lost 1 base, leaving 5 bases of the junction unmatched. The CDR3, as DNA: TGTGCCAGCAGCTTAGTACGCACTAGCGGGGGGGCAGATACGCAGTATTTT. Its protein product is CASSLVRTSGGADTQYF.

This clonotype has ten or more counts. The gene calls are TRBV20-1 and TRBJ2-5; D unclear. Trimming cost V 6 bases and J 5 bases, with 13 bases left between them. CDR1 is DFQATT, CDR2 SNEGSKA, per germline (reference sequence). The CDR3 totals 12 residues. For the CDR3, the DNA is TGCAGTGCCTCATCAGAGGTCGAGACCCAGTACTTC. This sequence encodes CSASSEVETQYF.

Comment on this clonotype: A read error is the likely source, as a far larger clone sits one nucleotide away. The DNA of the CDR3 is TGTGCCAGCAGGGAGACGTACCTGAACGGCTACACCTTC. Residues: CASRETYLNGYTF. The rearrangement uses TRBV7-9 and TRBJ1-2; D is ambiguous. Trimming cost V 6 bases and J 8 bases, with 16 bases left between them. Germline CDR1 reads SEHNR; CDR2 reads FQNEAQ (reference sequence). The CDR3 totals 13 residues.

As regards this clonotype: With a much larger clone just one base away, this may be a read error. This CDR3 is CASTRDSPYNEQFF. In DNA, the CDR3 is TGTGCCAGTACCCGGGACTCCCCCTACAATGAGCAGTTCTTC. The J gene is TRBJ2-1, the V gene TRBV19; weak D call: TRBD2 (6 bases). This CDR3 has 14 residues. Germline V gene sequence: CDR1 LNHDA, CDR2 SQIVND (reference sequence). Trimming stripped 7 bases from V and 2 bases from J, with 12 bases between.

The genes are TRBV5-1 and TRBJ2-7; 15 bases are shared with TRBD2. This CDR3 region has 17 residues. Germline values: CDR1 SGHRS, CDR2 YFSETQ. J lost 6 bases, V lost 6 bases, and 13 bases had no gene match. CDR3 sequence (DNA): TGCGCCAGCAACGAAGGACTAGCGGGAGGGCCTCCCTTCGAGCAGTACTTC. Protein: CASNEGLAGGPPFEQYF.

The CDR3 reads CASSLGIREETQYF. CDR3 DNA sequence: TGTGCCAGCAGCTTAGGAATCAGGGAAGAGACCCAGTACTTC. V is TRBV13 and J is TRBJ2-1; tentatively, D is TRBD1 (5 bases). Gene TRBJ2-5 matches the end of the DNA better, so the J call may be wrong. This CDR3 spans 14 amino acids. Germline V gene sequence: CDR1 PRHDT, CDR2 FYEKMQ (reference sequence).

In its sample, this clonotype was seen many times. The chain links TRBV7-2 to TRBJ2-5, with unresolved D. Germline V gives CDR1 SGHTA, CDR2 FQGNSA. Deletions cut 3 bases from V and 4 bases from J, with 12 bases between. CDR3 length equals 14 residues. The CDR3: CASSLVGIGETQYF. Here the CDR3 DNA reads TGTGCCAGCAGCTTGGTGGGAATTGGAGAGACCCAGTACTTC.

This chain connects TRBV7-6 to TRBJ2-5; possibly TRBD1 for D (6 bases). Looked up from germline, CDR1 is SGHVS and CDR2 is FNYEAQ. The CDR3 length is 15 residues. Trimming cost V 4 bases and J 1 base, with 13 bases left between them. The CDR3: CASSSLGAIQETQYF. The CDR3, as DNA: TGTGCCAGCAGCTCCCTGGGGGCCATCCAAGAGACCCAGTACTTC.

This rearrangement joins TRBV20-1 to TRBJ2-3, with 10 bases matching TRBD1. V was clipped by 0 bases and J by 2 bases; unmatched bases: 5. Germline CDR1 reads DFQATT; CDR2 reads SNEGSKA (reference sequence). This CDR3 comprises 16 residues. The CDR3 spells CSARDPTGGVTDTQYF. CDR3 coding DNA: TGCAGTGCTAGAGACCCGACAGGGGGCGTCACAGATACGCAGTATTTT.

A word on this clonotype: A far bigger clonotype differs at one base, so this is likely a read error. The rearrangement uses TRBV7-2 and TRBJ2-5, with D unresolved. Germline V gene data show CDR1 as SGHTA and CDR2 as FQGNSA. CDR3 length: 16 amino acids. CDR3 residues: CACSLRPARTQETQYF. CDR3 nucleotide sequence: TGTGCCTGCAGCTTGCGGCCTGCTCGAACTCAAGAGACCCAGTACTTC.

This clonotype came up many times. The chain recombines TRBV4-1 with TRBJ1-1; D is uncertain. This CDR3 spans 17 amino acids. Germline V gives CDR1 MGHRA, CDR2 YSYEKL. V was clipped by 4 bases and J by 0 bases, with 18 bases between them. The CDR3 protein is CASSRRELGHLNTEAFF. DNA for the CDR3: TGCGCCAGCAGCCGGAGGGAATTGGGCCACCTGAACACTGAAGCTTTCTTT.

This clonotype was seen at least ten times. The V call is TRBV11-2, the J call TRBJ2-1; 9 positions match TRBD1. The germline CDR1 and CDR2 sequences are SGHAT and FQNNGV. J gave up 5 bases and V 6 bases, and 8 bases lay outside the gene matches. The CDR3 has 15 residues. The CDR3: CASSRVGQGDNEQFF. CDR3 bases: TGTGCCAGCAGTCGCGTGGGACAGGGAGACAATGAGCAGTTCTTC.

This clonotype was counted ten times or more. The rearrangement joins TRBV2 to TRBJ2-3; TRBD1 or TRBD2 may be the D gene (5 bases each). The germline V and J ends were trimmed by 9 bases and 4 bases, with 14 bases remaining between them. CDR1 and CDR2 (germline): SNHLY, FYNNEI. The CDR3 runs 13 residues. CDR3 sequence reads: CASGDPGPDTQYF. The CDR3 DNA follows: TGTGCCAGTGGGGACCCCGGACCAGATACGCAGTATTTT.

The J gene is TRBJ1-5, the V gene TRBV29-1, with D possibly TRBD1 on 6 matching bases. Trimming cost V 4 bases and J 1 base, with 8 bases left between them. In germline, CDR1 is SQVTM, CDR2 ANQGSEA. This CDR3 contains 13 residues. Here the CDR3 reads CSVVTGSNQPQHF. The CDR3 bases are TGCAGCGTTGTCACAGGGAGCAATCAGCCCCAGCATTTT.

This clonotype has ten or more counts. This chain links TRBV7-2 with TRBJ2-3; 9 nucleotides match TRBD2. The CDR3 consists of 16 residues. CDR1 SGHTA and CDR2 FQGNSA come from the germline V gene. The junction had 6 bases not matched to a gene; V was cut back by 5 bases and J by 0 bases. The CDR3 DNA follows: TGTGCCAGCAGCCCGCTAGCGGGGTATAGCACAGATACGCAGTATTTT. It yields the protein CASSPLAGYSTDTQYF. Drawing the rest from reference TRBV7-2 and TRBJ2-3, the complete variable domain is GAGVSQSPSNKVTEKGKDVELRCDPISGHTALYWYRQSLGQGLEFLIYFQGNSAPDKSGLPSDRFSAERTGGSVSTLTIQRTQQEDSAVYLCASSPLAGYSTDTQYFGPGTRLTVL.

The V call is TRBV19, the J call TRBJ2-3; maybe TRBD2 (7 bases). This CDR3 is 13 amino acids long. The germline gives CDR1 LNHDA, CDR2 SQIVND (reference sequence). Deletions cut 9 bases from V and 5 bases from J, with 15 bases between. CDR3 coding DNA: TGTGCCAGCAATACGGGGGGCAGAGATACGCAGTATTTT. Translation gives CASNTGGRDTQYF.

On this clonotype: One base away lies a much larger clone, so this may be a sequencing read error. The chain employs TRBV6-6 and TRBJ2-7; D gene uncertain. The germline V and J ends were trimmed by 0 bases and 6 bases, with 9 bases remaining between them. Germline loops: CDR1 MNHNY, CDR2 SVGAGI (reference sequence). This CDR3 is built from 13 residues. The CDR3 reads CASSYSWRGEQYF. CDR3 nucleotide sequence: TGTGCCAGCAGTTACTCGTGGCGAGGCGAGCAGTACTTC.

In this sample, this clonotype turned up many times. The rearrangement joins TRBV12-3 or TRBV12-4 to TRBJ1-2; D gene unclear. This CDR3 contains 12 residues. The V gene lost 7 bases and the J gene lost 8 bases, with 14 bases spanning the gap. The CDR3: CASMFTVEGYTF. The CDR3 DNA is TGTGCCAGCATGTTCACCGTCGAAGGCTACACCTTC.

The rearrangement uses TRBV7-6 and TRBJ1-6; 7 positions agree with TRBD1. This CDR3 region has 16 residues. J was trimmed by 7 bases and V by 1 base; bases with no gene match: 7. CDR1 is SGHVS, CDR2 FNYEAQ, per germline. The CDR3 region has the DNA TGTGCCAGCAGCTTAGAGGGCAGGGGGATCAATTCACCCCTCCACTTT. Translated: CASSLEGRGINSPLHF.

This clonotype was found many times. V and J are TRBV20-1 and TRBJ2-3, with 11 bases that match TRBD2. The CDR3 is 15 amino acids. Per germline, CDR1 DFQATT and CDR2 SNEGSKA (reference sequence). V gave up 5 bases and J gave up 0 bases; unmatched junction bases: 4. The CDR3 loop is CSALLAGVSTDTQYF. DNA of the CDR3: TGCAGTGCTTTACTAGCGGGGGTTAGCACAGATACGCAGTATTTT.

This clonotype showed up many times. The V and J genes are TRBV13 and TRBJ2-3, with 12 nucleotides matching TRBD2. The J segment lost 2 bases and the V segment lost 3 bases, leaving 6 bases of the junction unmatched. This CDR3 comprises 17 residues. Per germline, CDR1 PRHDT and CDR2 FYEKMQ (reference sequence). Written as DNA, the CDR3 is TGTGCCAGCAGCTTGCCGACTAGCGGGGGTTTCACAGATACGCAGTATTTT. Protein product: CASSLPTSGGFTDTQYF.